This entry describes one TCR beta chain. The antigen is not known. In the PCR, 60 Vbeta and 13 Jbeta primers were used. Profiled with immunoSEQ multiplex PCR; TCRdb holds only in-frame clones, not every one. The sample shows about 200,000 clones, about 77% of them seen only once. The sample originates from a study of cytomegalovirus exposure and HLA in healthy donors. Germline-derived CDR1 and CDR2 are KGHSH and LQKENI. There are 14 residues in the CDR3. Unmatched junction bases numbered 11, after V lost 10 bases and J lost 5 bases. Findings of the study overall: There was a cluster of highly shared sequence variants that was likely a sequencing artifact. An Asian-associated ancestry cluster reportedly showed fewer N-insertions than the roughly 700-donor mean in a later analysis.

The receptor's source is a woman in her thirties in good health and CMV-seronegative. Sequencing was performed on PBMCs. V and J are TRBV18 and TRBJ1-2, with 9 bases aligning to TRBD1. In DNA, the CDR3 is TGTGCCACCTCCCAGATAGGACAGGGGTATGGCTACACCTTC. This codes for CATSQIGQGYGYTF.